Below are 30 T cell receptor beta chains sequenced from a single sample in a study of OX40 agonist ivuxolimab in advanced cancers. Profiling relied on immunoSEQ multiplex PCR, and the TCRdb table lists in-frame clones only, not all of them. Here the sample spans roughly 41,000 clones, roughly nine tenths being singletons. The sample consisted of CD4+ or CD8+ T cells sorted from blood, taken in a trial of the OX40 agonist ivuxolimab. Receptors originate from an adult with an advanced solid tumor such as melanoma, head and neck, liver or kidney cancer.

The CDR3 reads CASSLGRASYEQYV. DNA for the CDR3: TGTGCCAGCAGCTTGGGGCGAGCTTCCTACGAGCAGTACGTC. The chain joins TRBV5-6 to TRBJ2-7; D gene uncertain. Looked up from germline, CDR1 is SGHDT and CDR2 is YYEEEE. V lost 0 bases to trimming and J lost 1 base, with 8 bases between them. CDR3 length: 14 residues.

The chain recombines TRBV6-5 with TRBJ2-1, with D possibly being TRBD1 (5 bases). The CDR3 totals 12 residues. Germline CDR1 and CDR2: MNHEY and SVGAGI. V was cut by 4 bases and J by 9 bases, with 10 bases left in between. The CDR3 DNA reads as TGTGCCAGCAGTTCTCTTGGGGCTGAGCAGTTCTTC. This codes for CASSSLGAEQFF.

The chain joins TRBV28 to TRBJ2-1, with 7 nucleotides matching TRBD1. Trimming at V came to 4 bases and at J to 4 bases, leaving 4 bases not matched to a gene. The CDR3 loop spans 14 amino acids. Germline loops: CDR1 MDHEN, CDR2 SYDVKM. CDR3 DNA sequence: TGTGCCAGCAGTTGGGGGACAGAGTACAATGAGCAGTTCTTC. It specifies CASSWGTEYNEQFF.

The CDR3 nucleotides read TGTGCCAGCGGGGGGCCCGAAGCTTTCTTT. It encodes CASGGPEAFF. V and J are TRBV27 and TRBJ1-1, with D maybe TRBD1 (6 bases). Trimming took 8 bases from V and 8 from J, leaving 9 bases between them. The CDR3 is 10 residues long. CDR1 and CDR2 (germline): MNHEY, SMNVEV (reference sequence).

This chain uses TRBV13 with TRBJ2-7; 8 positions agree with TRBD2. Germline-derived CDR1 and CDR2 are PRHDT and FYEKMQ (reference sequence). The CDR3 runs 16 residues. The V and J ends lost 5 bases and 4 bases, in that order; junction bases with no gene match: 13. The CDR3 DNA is TGTGCCAGCAGCCACGGGAGGGGGACTCCCTTATACGAGCAGTACTTC. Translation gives CASSHGRGTPLYEQYF.

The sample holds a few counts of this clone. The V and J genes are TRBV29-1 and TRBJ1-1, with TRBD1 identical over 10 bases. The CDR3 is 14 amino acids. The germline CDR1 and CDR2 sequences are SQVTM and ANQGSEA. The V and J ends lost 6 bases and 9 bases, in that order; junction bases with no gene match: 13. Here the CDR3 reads CSVDAGTGEGKAFF. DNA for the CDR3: TGCAGCGTGGACGCCGGGACAGGGGAGGGTAAAGCTTTCTTT.

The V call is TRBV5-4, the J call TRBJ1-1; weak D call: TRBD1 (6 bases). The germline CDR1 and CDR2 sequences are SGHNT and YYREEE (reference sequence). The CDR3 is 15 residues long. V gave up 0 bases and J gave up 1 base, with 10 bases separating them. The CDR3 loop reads CASSLEAGANTEAFF. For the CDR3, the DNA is TGTGCCAGCAGCTTGGAGGCGGGGGCGAACACTGAAGCTTTCTTT.

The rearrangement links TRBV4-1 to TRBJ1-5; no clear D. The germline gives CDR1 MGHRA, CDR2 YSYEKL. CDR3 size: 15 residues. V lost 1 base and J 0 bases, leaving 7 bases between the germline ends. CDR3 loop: CASSQVSNSNQPQHF. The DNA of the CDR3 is TGCGCCAGCAGCCAAGTTTCCAATAGCAATCAGCCCCAGCATTTT.

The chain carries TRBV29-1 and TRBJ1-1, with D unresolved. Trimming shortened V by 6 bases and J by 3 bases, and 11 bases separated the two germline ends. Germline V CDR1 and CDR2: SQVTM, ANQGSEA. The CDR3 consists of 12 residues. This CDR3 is CSVLRGDTEAFF. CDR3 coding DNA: TGCAGCGTCCTCCGCGGGGACACTGAAGCTTTCTTT. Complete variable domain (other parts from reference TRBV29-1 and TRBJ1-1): SAVISQKPSRDICQRGTSLTIQCQVDSQVTMMFWYRQQPGQSLTLIATANQGSEATYESGFVIDKFPISRPNLTFSTLTVSNMSPEDSSIYLCSVLRGDTEAFFGQGTRLTVV.

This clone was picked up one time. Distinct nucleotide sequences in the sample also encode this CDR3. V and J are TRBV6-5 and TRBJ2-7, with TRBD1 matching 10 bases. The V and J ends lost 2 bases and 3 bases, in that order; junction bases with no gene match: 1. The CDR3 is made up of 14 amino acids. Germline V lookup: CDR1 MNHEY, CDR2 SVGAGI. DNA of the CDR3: TGTGCCAGCAGTTACGGACAGGGGGGCTACGAGCAGTACTTC. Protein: CASSYGQGGYEQYF.

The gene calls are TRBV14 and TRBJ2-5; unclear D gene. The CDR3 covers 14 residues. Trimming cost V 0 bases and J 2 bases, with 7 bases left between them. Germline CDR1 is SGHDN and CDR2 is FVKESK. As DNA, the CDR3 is TGTGCCAGCAGCCAAGAACTCTTGCAAGAGACCCAGTACTTC. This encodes CASSQELLQETQYF.

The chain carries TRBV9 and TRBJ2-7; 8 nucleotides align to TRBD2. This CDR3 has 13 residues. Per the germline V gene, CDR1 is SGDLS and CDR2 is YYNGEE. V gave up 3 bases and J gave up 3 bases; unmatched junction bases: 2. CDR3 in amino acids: CASSASGFYEQYF. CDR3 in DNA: TGTGCCAGCAGCGCTAGCGGGTTCTACGAGCAGTACTTC.

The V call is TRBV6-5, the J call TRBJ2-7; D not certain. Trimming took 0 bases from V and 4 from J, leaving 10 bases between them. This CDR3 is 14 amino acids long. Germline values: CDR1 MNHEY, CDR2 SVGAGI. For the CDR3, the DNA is TGTGCCAGCAGTTACTCTCCTAGTGGTTACGAGCAGTACTTC. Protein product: CASSYSPSGYEQYF.

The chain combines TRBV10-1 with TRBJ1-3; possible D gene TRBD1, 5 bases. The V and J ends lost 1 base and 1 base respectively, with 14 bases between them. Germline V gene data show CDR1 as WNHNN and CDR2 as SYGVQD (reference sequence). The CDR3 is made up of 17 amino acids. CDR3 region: CASSEWDRLASGNTIYF. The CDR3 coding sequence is TGCGCCAGCAGTGAGTGGGACCGACTAGCGTCTGGAAACACCATATATTTT.

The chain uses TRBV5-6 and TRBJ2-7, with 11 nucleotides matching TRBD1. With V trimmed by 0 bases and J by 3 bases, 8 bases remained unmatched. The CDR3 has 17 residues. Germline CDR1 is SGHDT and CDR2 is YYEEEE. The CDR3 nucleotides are TGTGCCAGCAGCTTGGCCGGACAGGGGGCTGACGTCTACGAGCAGTACTTC. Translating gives CASSLAGQGADVYEQYF.

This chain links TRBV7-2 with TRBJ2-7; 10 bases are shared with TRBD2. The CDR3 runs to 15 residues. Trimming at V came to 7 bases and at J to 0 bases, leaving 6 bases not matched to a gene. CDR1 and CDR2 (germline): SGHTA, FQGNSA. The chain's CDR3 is CASMGTSGVSYEQYF. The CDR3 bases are TGTGCCAGCATGGGAACTAGCGGGGTCTCCTACGAGCAGTACTTC.

Here the CDR3 DNA reads TGTGCCAGAAGCTTGGCCAGGGGGGGTAGCGGAGTCACCGGGGAGCTGTTTTTT. It specifies CARSLARGGSGVTGELFF. The chain is built from TRBV5-3 and TRBJ2-2; TRBD1 or TRBD2 may be the D gene (7 bases each). TRBV5-3 is an open reading frame, and its role is uncertain. The V end lost 0 bases, the J end lost 4 bases, and 19 bases lay between the germline ends. This CDR3 is 18 amino acids long.

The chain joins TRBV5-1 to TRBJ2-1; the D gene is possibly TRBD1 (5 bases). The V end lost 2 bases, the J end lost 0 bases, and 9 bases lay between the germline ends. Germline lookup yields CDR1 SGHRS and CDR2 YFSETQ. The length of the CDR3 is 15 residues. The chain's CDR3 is CASSFTGSSYNEQFF. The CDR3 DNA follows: TGCGCCAGCAGCTTCACAGGTAGCTCCTACAATGAGCAGTTCTTC.

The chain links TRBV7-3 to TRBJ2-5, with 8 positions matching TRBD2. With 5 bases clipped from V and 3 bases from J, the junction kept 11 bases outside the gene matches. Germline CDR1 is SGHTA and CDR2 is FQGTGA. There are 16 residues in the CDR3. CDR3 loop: CASSPPLAAYKETQYF. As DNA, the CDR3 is TGTGCCAGCAGCCCCCCACTAGCGGCCTACAAAGAGACCCAGTACTTC.

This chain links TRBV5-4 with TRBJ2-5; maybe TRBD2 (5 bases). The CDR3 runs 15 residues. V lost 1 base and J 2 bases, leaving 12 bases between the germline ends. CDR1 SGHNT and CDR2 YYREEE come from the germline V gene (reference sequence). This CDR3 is CASSLRGTVQETQYF. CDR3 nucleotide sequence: TGTGCCAGCAGCTTGCGGGGTACGGTACAAGAGACCCAGTACTTC.

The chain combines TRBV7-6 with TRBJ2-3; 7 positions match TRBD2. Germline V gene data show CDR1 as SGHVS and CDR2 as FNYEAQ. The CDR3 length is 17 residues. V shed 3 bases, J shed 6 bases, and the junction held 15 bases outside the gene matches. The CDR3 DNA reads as TGTGCCAGCAGCTTTGCGGGAGCAACCCCATCGTTGGATACGCAGTATTTT. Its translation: CASSFAGATPSLDTQYF. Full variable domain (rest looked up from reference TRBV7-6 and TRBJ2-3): GAGVSQSPRYKVTKRGQDVALRCDPISGHVSLYWYRQALGQGPEFLTYFNYEAQQDKSGLPNDRFSAERPEGSISTLTIQRTEQRDSAMYRCASSFAGATPSLDTQYFGPGTRLTVL.

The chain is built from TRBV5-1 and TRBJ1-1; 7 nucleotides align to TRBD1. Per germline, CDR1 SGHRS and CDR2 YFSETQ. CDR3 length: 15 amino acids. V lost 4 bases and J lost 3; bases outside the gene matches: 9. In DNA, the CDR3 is TGCGCCAGCAGCAGGGGGCGAGACCCGGACACTGAAGCTTTCTTT. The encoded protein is CASSRGRDPDTEAFF.

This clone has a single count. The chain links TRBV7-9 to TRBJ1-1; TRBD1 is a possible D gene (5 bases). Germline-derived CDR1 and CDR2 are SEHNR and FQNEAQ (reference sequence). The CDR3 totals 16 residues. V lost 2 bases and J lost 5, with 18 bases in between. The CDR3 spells CASSLLGEPMGTEAFF. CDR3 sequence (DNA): TGTGCCAGCAGCTTATTGGGGGAGCCCATGGGAACTGAAGCTTTCTTT.

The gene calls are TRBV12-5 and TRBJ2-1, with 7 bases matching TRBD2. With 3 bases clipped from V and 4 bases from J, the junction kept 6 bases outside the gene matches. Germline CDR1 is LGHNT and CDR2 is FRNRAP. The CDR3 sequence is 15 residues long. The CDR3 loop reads CASGLGSGLYNEQFF. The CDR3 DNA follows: TGTGCTAGTGGTTTAGGTAGCGGGCTTTACAATGAGCAGTTCTTC.

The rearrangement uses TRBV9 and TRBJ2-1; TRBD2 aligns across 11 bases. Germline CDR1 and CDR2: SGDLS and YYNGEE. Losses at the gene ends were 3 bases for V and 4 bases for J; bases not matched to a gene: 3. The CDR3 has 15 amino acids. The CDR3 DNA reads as TGTGCCAGCAGCGCCGGGACTAGCGGATACAATGAGCAGTTCTTC. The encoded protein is CASSAGTSGYNEQFF.

The CDR3 loop is CASSQGSGSYNEQFF. The CDR3 DNA reads TGCGCCAGCAGCCAAGGAAGCGGGAGCTACAATGAGCAGTTCTTC. The J gene is TRBJ2-1, the V gene TRBV4-3; TRBD2 aligns across 8 bases. V shed 1 base and J 3 bases; nucleotides not matched to a gene: 2. The germline V gene has CDR1 LGHNA and CDR2 YSLEER. The CDR3 covers 15 residues.

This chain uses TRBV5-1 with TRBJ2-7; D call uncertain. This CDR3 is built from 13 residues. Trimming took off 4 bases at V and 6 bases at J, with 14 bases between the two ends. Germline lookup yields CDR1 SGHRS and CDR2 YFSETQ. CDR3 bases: TGCGCCAGCAGCGGGCCTGGCAAGGTCGAGCAGTACTTC. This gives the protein CASSGPGKVEQYF.

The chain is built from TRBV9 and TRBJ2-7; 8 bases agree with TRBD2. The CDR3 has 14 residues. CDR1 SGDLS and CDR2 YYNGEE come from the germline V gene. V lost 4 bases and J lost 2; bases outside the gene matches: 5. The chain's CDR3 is CASSPTSGTYEQYF. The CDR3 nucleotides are TGTGCCAGCAGCCCAACTAGCGGAACCTACGAGCAGTACTTC.

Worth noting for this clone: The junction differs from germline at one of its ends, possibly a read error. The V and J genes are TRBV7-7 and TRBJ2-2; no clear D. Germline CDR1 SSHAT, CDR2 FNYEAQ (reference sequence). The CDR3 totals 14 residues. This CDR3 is CASSSGVWTGELFF. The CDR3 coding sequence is TGTGCTAGCAGCTCAGGTGTGTGGACCGGGGAGCTGTTTTTT.

This CDR3 reads CASSRGGNTEAFF. CDR3 bases: TGTGCCAGCAGCCGAGGTGGGAACACTGAAGCTTTCTTT. This chain uses TRBV7-3 with TRBJ1-1; no clear D. The CDR3 totals 13 residues. The V end was cut by 5 bases, the J end by 1 base, with 8 bases between. Per germline, CDR1 SGHTA and CDR2 FQGTGA.